The sequence of this TCR beta chain was determined in a study of monozygotic twins with inflammatory bowel disease. The CDR3 covers 14 residues. From germline, CDR1 is SGHTA and CDR2 FQGTGA. TCR libraries each used 3500 ng of total RNA. Following a re-call of the 5' RACE reads, TCRdb has one entry per CDR3 protein and lacks DNA. The ten most abundant clones cover 2.5% to 3% of a sample with a few hundred thousand distinct CDR3 sequences. In the case of this clonotype: Its specificity is unknown.

Findings and caveats of the study: Differences in immunosuppressive treatment may have been a source of added variability in patient repertoires.

No T cells were sorted before total RNA was taken from whole blood. V and J are TRBV7-3 and TRBJ2-1; the TRBD1 assignment by TCRdb is unverifiable without DNA. The sample consisted of blood. The sequence was collected from a human donor with ulcerative colitis or Crohn's disease, or a healthy co-twin of an affected twin (not recorded which). CDR3 protein: CASSLIPGSNEQFF.